The T cell receptor (beta chain) described here comes from a study of T cells after yellow fever vaccination. Study-wide results and limits: In FACS-sorted repertoires, abundant clonotypes from the bulk population could appear as contaminants. Subsequent to the booster, the majority of primary-vaccination clones reappeared (around 96% CD4, roughly 90% CD8).

A process of 5'RACE template switching, which added a universal primer site and UMIs, was used to make TCR cDNA. TCRdb re-called the 5' RACE reads with MiXCR, one entry per CDR3 protein. The sample shows 350,000 to 450,000 distinct CDR3 sequences, 6.2% of them seen only once. The V gene lost 9 bases and the J gene lost 0 bases, with 27 bases spanning the gap. Germline CDR1 MRHNA, CDR2 SNTAGT. The CDR3 contains 19 residues. A remark on this clonotype: The antigen is unknown.

This TCR was sampled from a man younger than 45 who received the YFV17D yellow fever vaccine. The sample here was PBMCs, taken 5 days after the yellow fever booster vaccination. The chain combines TRBV6-4 with TRBJ2-1, with a possible D match to TRBD2 (6 bases). The CDR3, as DNA: TGTGCCAGTACACCCCGACGGAGCCAGGCGGGAAGCTCCTACAATGAGCAGTTCTTC. Protein product: CASTPRRSQAGSSYNEQFF.